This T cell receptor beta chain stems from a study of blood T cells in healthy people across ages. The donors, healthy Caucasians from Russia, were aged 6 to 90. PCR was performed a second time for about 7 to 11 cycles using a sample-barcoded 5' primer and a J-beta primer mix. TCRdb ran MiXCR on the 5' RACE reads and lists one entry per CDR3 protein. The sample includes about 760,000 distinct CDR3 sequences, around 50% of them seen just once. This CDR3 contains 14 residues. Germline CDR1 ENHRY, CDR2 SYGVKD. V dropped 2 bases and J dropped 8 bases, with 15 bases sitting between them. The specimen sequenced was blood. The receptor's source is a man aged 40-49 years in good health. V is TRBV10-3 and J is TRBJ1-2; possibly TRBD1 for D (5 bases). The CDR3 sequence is CAISETDKRGGYTF. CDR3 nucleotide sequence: TGTGCCATCAGTGAGACGGACAAACGCGGGGGCTACACCTTC.